What follows describes a single T cell receptor (beta chain). This clonotype appeared a few times. The specificity of this receptor is unknown. Base quality data are lacking; no much larger clone is found one base away. The library was generated by 5' RACE. Sequencing was performed on an Illumina HiSeq 2500. The second PCR ran for roughly 6 to 11 cycles and used a J-beta primer mix along with a sample-barcoded 5' primer. A template-switch 5' adaptor carrying 12 random nucleotides introduced a unique molecular identifier onto each TCR beta cDNA molecule. Each sample yielded at least 2.5 million CDR3-containing paired-end reads. First-strand cDNA synthesis was performed from all RNA using the Mint cDNA synthesis kit, with priming by a TRBC-specific oligonucleotide. Following uracil-DNA glycosylase treatment, a first 18-cycle PCR with universal primers M1SS and BC2_uni_R was performed on all cDNA. Per the authors' processing: Normalization of each sample was performed by random selection of 1 million high-quality reads, each carrying a distinct molecular identifier. Reads sharing molecular identifiers were discarded rather than binned into consensus sequences. MiTCR, run with a Q25 quality threshold and the strictest error-elimination algorithm, handled CDR3 identification, clonotype clustering and error correction. A nonparametric unseen species model with Euler transformation was used to estimate a lower bound on total TCR beta diversity. TCRdb reran the public reads through fastp at Q25 and MiXCR, keeping productive beta chains. Here each entry gathers all rows of one CDR3 protein and keeps the most common genes and DNA. TCRdb's processing, not the study's, gives the V and J calls here. The sample profile shows around 940,000 distinct CDR3 sequences; roughly 47% of them were found once. About 21% of the sample is held by the ten biggest clonotypes.

The approximately 41 donors, aged roughly 6 to 95 years, were systemically healthy Caucasian individuals from Russia. Each donor gave about 9.2 milliliters of peripheral blood, drawn into EDTA-treated Vacutainer tubes. Ficoll-Paque density-gradient centrifugation was used to isolate PBMCs, with at least 6.5 million obtained per sample. Trizol reagent was used to extract total RNA from the PBMCs, yielding at least 5.5 micrograms per sample. The percentages of naive CD45RAhigh/CD27high T cells were determined by flow cytometry on a PBMC aliquot from every donor. This entry belongs to a study of blood T cells in healthy people across ages (dated by TCRdb to about 2015). Looking at the study overall: In model experiments, roughly one uniquely barcoded TCR beta cDNA molecule per two T cells was captured by template switching. To track age-related changes in TCR beta repertoire diversity, the study relied on deep sequencing normalized with unique cDNA molecular identifiers. Donors of different ages were randomly distributed across sequencing lanes to avoid experimental bias. Two additional independent replicas of 1 million unique cDNA reads from the same blood draw were analyzed for two donors (one aged 18 to 29 and one aged 80 or older). Four age groups were formed from the donors: young (average around 15 years), middle-aged (approximately 40), aged (approximately 60) and long-lived (less than 85).

Cut back by 6 bases and 2 bases, the V and J ends lie 8 bases apart. Counted from cysteine to phenylalanine, this CDR3 has 13 amino acids. The read is trimmed to its CDR3 DNA, 39 bases read in frame from base 1. Study-wide findings and limitations: Total diversity estimates from one million sequenced T cells were considered lower bounds and underestimates. Bulk unsorted PBMC profiling prevented conclusive comparison of naive and antigen-experienced compartments. The percentage of naive T cells measured by flow cytometry correlated strongly with observed TCR beta diversity. Because donor CMV infection status was unknown, age-related changes in expanded clonotypes were potentially confounded. Compared with the aged group, the long-lived group had more naive CD4+ T cells, fewer expanded clones and increased TCR diversity, a pattern suggesting age selection. Observed TCR beta diversity per million T cells fell roughly linearly with age, and a significant reduction was already apparent by age about 36.

The clonotype comes from a woman aged 55-70 years in good health. Recombination linked TRBV12-3 or TRBV12-4 to TRBJ2-4, with a weak D call of TRBD1 (5 bases match). The sequenced material came from blood. The CDR3 loop reads CASRSGTKNIQYF. In nucleotide form, the sequence is TGTGCCAGCAGATCAGGGACCAAAAACATTCAGTACTTC.